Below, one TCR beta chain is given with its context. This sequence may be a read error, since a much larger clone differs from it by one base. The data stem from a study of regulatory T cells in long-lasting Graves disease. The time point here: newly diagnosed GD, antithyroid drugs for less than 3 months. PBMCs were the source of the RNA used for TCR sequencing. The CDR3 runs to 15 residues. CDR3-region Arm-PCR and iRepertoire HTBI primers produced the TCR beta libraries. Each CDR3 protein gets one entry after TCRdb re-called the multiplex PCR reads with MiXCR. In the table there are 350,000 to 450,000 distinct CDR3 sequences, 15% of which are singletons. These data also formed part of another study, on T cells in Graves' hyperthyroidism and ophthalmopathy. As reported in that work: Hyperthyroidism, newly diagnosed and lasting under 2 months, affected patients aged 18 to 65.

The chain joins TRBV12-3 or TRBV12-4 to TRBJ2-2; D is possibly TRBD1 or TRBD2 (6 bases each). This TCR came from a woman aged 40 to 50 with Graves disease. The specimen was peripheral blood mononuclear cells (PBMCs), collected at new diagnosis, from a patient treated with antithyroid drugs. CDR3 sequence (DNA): TGTGCCAGCAGTTTAGGCTGGCAGGGGACCGGGGGGCTGTTTTTT. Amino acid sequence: CASSLGWQGTGGLFF.